These 11 T cell receptor beta chains were sequenced from one sample in a study of shared clonotypes between healthy human individuals. Clones were read by immunoSEQ multiplex PCR, and TCRdb kept only the in-frame ones, dropping some. The table includes about 79,000 clones, 50% to 70% detected once. The sample was memory CD8+ T cells sorted from blood. This sample's subset: CD45RO+ cells pooled with CCR7-negative TemRA cells. Receptors were obtained from a man younger than 45 in good health.

This rearrangement joins TRBV7-6 to TRBJ1-1, with TRBD1 matching 7 bases. The junction had 12 bases not matched to a gene; V was cut back by 5 bases and J by 3 bases. Germline lookup yields CDR1 SGHVS and CDR2 FNYEAQ. The CDR3 runs 16 residues. As DNA, the CDR3 is TGTGCCAGCAGCCATAGACAGGGTATAGGGGACACTGAAGCTTTCTTT. Protein sequence: CASSHRQGIGDTEAFF.

This sequence joins TRBV11-2 and TRBJ2-7; 15 bases match TRBD2. Germline V gives CDR1 SGHAT, CDR2 FQNNGV. The CDR3 has 19 residues. The J segment lost 0 bases and the V segment lost 3 bases, leaving 9 bases of the junction unmatched. The CDR3 coding sequence is TGTGCCAGCAGCTTGCTCCCGGGGACTAGCGGGAGGCCCTCCTACGAGCAGTACTTC. It yields the protein CASSLLPGTSGRPSYEQYF.

V is TRBV12-2 and J is TRBJ2-2; TRBD1 was called by the table and not checked on the DNA. TRBV12-2 is given as a pseudogene. The CDR3 extends over 16 amino acids. CDR3 sequence (DNA): TGTGCCAGCAGCTCATCCGCGGACAAGAACACCGGGGAGCTGTTTTTT. Its translation: CASSSSADKNTGELFF.

The J gene is TRBJ2-7, the V gene TRBV10-2; TRBD2 matches 12 bases. Germline assignment: CDR1 WSHSY and CDR2 SAAADI. V shed 10 bases, J shed 4 bases, and the junction held 5 bases outside the gene matches. This CDR3 contains 13 residues. CDR3 bases: TGCGCCACCCTACTAGCGGGAGGATACGAGCAGTACTTC. Translation gives CATLLAGGYEQYF.

This clone was detected many times. The V call is TRBV6-4, the J call TRBJ2-2; 8 nucleotides align to TRBD2. Germline CDR1 is MRHNA and CDR2 is SNTAGT. CDR3 length: 14 amino acids. V lost 5 bases to trimming and J lost 6 bases; unmatched junction nucleotides: 5. This CDR3 reads CASSPTSGPGELFF. As DNA, the CDR3 is TGTGCCAGCAGTCCTACTAGCGGACCCGGGGAGCTGTTTTTT.

A word on this clone: The likely explanation is a read error, given a far larger clone one base away. The chain has TRBV4-1 and TRBJ2-5, with a weak D call TRBD2 (6 bases). There are 17 residues in the CDR3. Germline values: CDR1 MGHRA, CDR2 YSYEKL. The CDR3 nucleotides read TGCGCCAGCAGCCCCCCAGGTGGGGCTAGCGAACAAGGGACCCAGTACTTC. Translated: CASSPPGGASEQGTQYF.

The gene calls are TRBV7-6 and TRBJ2-7, with 10 bases identical to TRBD2. Germline CDR1 SGHVS, CDR2 FNYEAQ. Trimming cost V 5 bases and J 4 bases; bases outside gene matches: 2. This CDR3 contains 13 residues. The CDR3 spells CASSAGLAYEQYF. DNA for the CDR3: TGTGCCAGCAGCGCGGGACTAGCGTACGAGCAGTACTTC.

The CDR3 spells CASSLRLGESEKLFF. The DNA of the CDR3 is TGCGCCAGCAGCCTCCGACTAGGGGAGAGTGAAAAACTGTTTTTT. The rearrangement uses TRBV4-3 and TRBJ1-4; D might be TRBD1 (5 bases). Germline V lookup: CDR1 LGHNA, CDR2 YSLEER. CDR3 length: 15 amino acids. The ends were cut back, 4 bases at V and 7 bases at J, with 16 bases in the middle.

This chain links TRBV7-9 with TRBJ2-1, with 11 bases lining up with TRBD2. The ends lost 5 bases at V and 7 bases at J; junction bases unmatched: 13. CDR1 is SEHNR, CDR2 FQNEAQ, per germline (reference sequence). There are 17 residues in the CDR3. The CDR3 is CASSLRLAGLGRNEQFF. DNA of the CDR3: TGTGCCAGCAGCCTCCGACTAGCGGGACTAGGAAGGAATGAGCAGTTCTTC. The variable domain in full, completed from reference TRBV7-9 and TRBJ2-1, reads DTGVSQNPRHKITKRGQNVTFRCDPISEHNRLYWYRQTLGQGPEFLTYFQNEAQLEKSRLLSDRFSAERPKGSFSTLEIQRTEQGDSAMYLCASSLRLAGLGRNEQFFGPGTRLTVL.

This rearrangement joins TRBV28 to TRBJ1-1; D perhaps matches TRBD1 (6 bases). V was pared by 8 bases and J by 4 bases, with 17 bases between. The CDR3 loop spans 14 amino acids. Germline V gene data show CDR1 as MDHEN and CDR2 as SYDVKM. Here the CDR3 DNA reads TGTGCCAGCCATAGGGGGTCGGTAGTCACTGAAGCTTTCTTT. Amino acid sequence: CASHRGSVVTEAFF.

The chain has TRBV25-1 and TRBJ2-7, with 8 bases lining up with TRBD2. The CDR3 length is 17 residues. Germline V gene lookup returns CDR1 MGHDK and CDR2 SYGVNS. Germline trimming cut 3 bases from V and 0 bases from J; bases unmatched to any gene: 10. Here the CDR3 reads CASSDGLQSGSSYEQYF. The CDR3 DNA sequence: TGTGCCAGCAGTGACGGTTTACAGAGCGGGAGCTCCTACGAGCAGTACTTC.